Below are 28 T cell receptor beta chains sequenced from a single sample in a study of T-cell reconstitution after alpha-beta-depleted transplantation in children. The TCRbeta library incorporated unique molecular identifiers. TCRdb re-analysed the PCR reads in MiXCR, keeping a single row per CDR3 protein. This table has about 580,000 distinct CDR3 sequences, 23% appearing once. The specimen comprised PBMCs, mostly from graft donor cells, sampled 360 days after TCRalphabeta/CD19-depleted stem cell transplant. All receptors come from a boy under two years old who had a stem cell transplant for acute myeloid leukemia, so the T cells may come from the graft donor.

The chain carries TRBV21-1 and TRBJ2-7. TRBV21-1 corresponds to a pseudogene. The CDR3 loop spans 16 amino acids. The CDR3 is CASSKSSGGPTYEQYV. CDR3 in DNA: TGTGCCAGCAGCAAAAGTTCGGGGGGACCTACCTACGAGCAGTACGTC.

This chain connects TRBV6-4 to TRBJ2-5; TRBD1 matches 9 bases. CDR3 length: 15 residues. Germline V CDR1 and CDR2: MRHNA, SNTAGT. After removal of 6 bases from V and 5 bases from J, the junction contained 10 bases not matched to a gene. For the CDR3, the DNA is TGTGCCAGCAGCGACACCGGACAGGGGTTGGAGACCCAGTACTTC. This encodes CASSDTGQGLETQYF.

This clonotype was recorded a few times. The V and J genes are TRBV5-1 and TRBJ1-1; D is undetermined. V dropped 2 bases and J dropped 8 bases, with 16 bases sitting between them. CDR1 is SGHRS, CDR2 YFSETQ, per germline. CDR3 length: 14 residues. The chain's CDR3 is CASSFSQPNEEAFF. CDR3 in DNA: TGCGCCAGCAGCTTCAGTCAACCTAACGAAGAAGCTTTCTTT.

The chain carries TRBV12-3 or TRBV12-4 and TRBJ1-1, with D uncertain. The CDR3 extends over 12 amino acids. Trimming removed 3 bases at V and 6 bases at J, with 8 bases between. The CDR3 region is CASSFETAEAFF. In DNA, the CDR3 is TGTGCCAGCAGTTTTGAAACAGCTGAAGCTTTCTTT.

This clonotype was detected only a few times. This chain connects TRBV20-1 to TRBJ1-6; perhaps TRBD1 as D (6 bases). From germline, CDR1 is DFQATT and CDR2 SNEGSKA (reference sequence). The CDR3 spans 16 residues. Trimming pared 3 bases from V and 8 bases from J, leaving 20 bases between. CDR3 loop: CSASPGIDRNHSPLHF. CDR3 nucleotide sequence: TGCAGTGCTAGTCCCGGGATCGACAGGAACCATTCACCCCTCCACTTT.

The chain has TRBV30 and TRBJ1-5; D gene unclear. V lost 4 bases to trimming and J lost 3 bases, with 10 bases between them. The CDR3 has 13 amino acids. The germline V gene encodes CDR1 GTSNPN and CDR2 SVGIG (reference sequence). In nucleotides, the CDR3 is TGTGCCTGGAACCGCGGAAACAATCAGCCCCAGCATTTT. Residues: CAWNRGNNQPQHF.

V and J are TRBV12-3 or TRBV12-4 and TRBJ2-7; D tentatively fits TRBD1 or TRBD2 (6 bases each). This CDR3 is 15 amino acids long. Trimming removed 4 bases from V and 2 bases from J, with 15 bases in between. CDR3 bases: TGTGCCAGCAGTTCCCCATCCGGGGGCCCCTACGAGCAGTACTTC. The encoded protein is CASSSPSGGPYEQYF.

Many counts were recorded for this clonotype. The CDR3 loop reads CASSLGEPYNEQFF. The CDR3 nucleotides are TGCGCCAGCAGCTTGGGGGAACCCTACAATGAGCAGTTCTTC. The gene calls are TRBV5-1 and TRBJ2-1; no reliable D call. The CDR3 is 14 residues long. Trimming pared 0 bases from V and 2 bases from J, leaving 6 bases between. Germline CDR1 reads SGHRS; CDR2 reads YFSETQ.

This clonotype was detected only once. The chain links TRBV7-2 to TRBJ2-5; D remains ambiguous. The CDR3 covers 15 residues. Germline V lookup: CDR1 SGHTA, CDR2 FQGNSA. Trimming pared 4 bases from V and 5 bases from J, leaving 17 bases between. The CDR3 reads CASSSGLEGWETQYF. The CDR3 DNA sequence: TGTGCCAGCAGCTCGGGCCTTGAAGGCTGGGAGACCCAGTACTTC.

This clonotype appeared a few times. The rearrangement links TRBV4-3 to TRBJ1-6; weak D call: TRBD1 (5 bases). The ends were cut back, 2 bases at V and 6 bases at J, with 14 bases in the middle. The CDR3 has 16 amino acids. Germline V gives CDR1 LGHNA, CDR2 YSLEER. Written as DNA, the CDR3 is TGCGCCAGCAGCCAAACCGAGGGACGGATTAATTCACCCCTCCACTTT. Encoded protein: CASSQTEGRINSPLHF.

There are a few counts of this clonotype. The CDR3 nucleotides are TGTGCCAGCAGCAGGATCTATAACACTGAAGCTTTCTTT. Its protein product is CASSRIYNTEAFF. The chain couples TRBV27 to TRBJ1-1; D is ambiguous. Germline V lookup: CDR1 MNHEY, CDR2 SMNVEV (reference sequence). The ends were cut back, 6 bases at V and 2 bases at J, with 10 bases in the middle. The length of the CDR3 is 13 residues.

The rearrangement uses TRBV5-1 and TRBJ2-1, with TRBD1 matching over 7 bases. After removal of 5 bases from V and 1 base from J, the junction contained 9 bases not matched to a gene. The CDR3 loop spans 16 amino acids. Germline V gene data show CDR1 as SGHRS and CDR2 as YFSETQ. The CDR3 here is CASRTGTGTSYNEQFF. CDR3 sequence (DNA): TGCGCCAGCAGGACAGGGACGGGAACATCCTACAATGAGCAGTTCTTC.

The gene calls are TRBV7-6 and TRBJ2-2, with D perhaps assigned TRBD1 or TRBD2 (5 bases each). Germline V CDR1 and CDR2: SGHVS, FNYEAQ. Trimming removed 3 bases from V and 6 bases from J, with 11 bases in between. The CDR3 consists of 14 residues. The CDR3 reads CASSLQSGPGELFF. DNA of the CDR3: TGTGCCAGCAGCTTGCAGTCGGGGCCCGGGGAGCTGTTTTTT.

This clonotype occurred a few times. The CDR3 region is CASSLVEGYLQPQHF. The CDR3 coding sequence is TGTGCCAGCAGTTTAGTAGAAGGGTATTTGCAGCCCCAGCATTTT. J is TRBJ1-5 and V is TRBV12-3 or TRBV12-4; D not certain. Trimming shortened V by 1 base and J by 7 bases, and 14 bases separated the two germline ends. This CDR3 is built from 15 residues.

The chain employs TRBV28 and TRBJ2-3, with 11 bases fitting TRBD1. Germline values: CDR1 MDHEN, CDR2 SYDVKM. V gave up 6 bases and J gave up 4 bases; unmatched junction bases: 6. This CDR3 is 15 amino acids long. The CDR3 reads CASRTPGQGADTQYF. Written as DNA, the CDR3 is TGTGCCAGCAGAACACCGGGACAGGGGGCAGATACGCAGTATTTT.

The sample holds many counts of this clonotype. The chain couples TRBV12-3 or TRBV12-4 to TRBJ2-7; 8 positions agree with TRBD1. The length of the CDR3 is 14 residues. V lost 5 bases, J lost 2 bases, and 5 bases stayed unmatched. The CDR3 DNA follows: TGTGCCAGCAGTCCGGACAGGGTAGCCTACGAGCAGTACTTC. This encodes CASSPDRVAYEQYF.

This clonotype was seen many times. The chain uses TRBV12-3 or TRBV12-4 and TRBJ1-4; D might be TRBD1 (6 bases). V was clipped by 5 bases and J by 0 bases, with 16 bases between them. The CDR3 contains 17 residues. CDR3 nucleotides: TGTGCCAGCAGTCCCGAGACAGGTTATACAACTAATGAAAAACTGTTTTTT. Protein: CASSPETGYTTNEKLFF.

This clonotype was counted only a few times. The V gene is TRBV18, the J gene TRBJ1-5; no definite D call. The V gene's germline CDR1 is KGHSH and CDR2 LQKENI. The CDR3 runs to 13 residues. Trimming took off 3 bases at V and 4 bases at J, with 7 bases between the two ends. The CDR3 sequence is CASSPVENQPQHF. The DNA for the CDR3 is TGTGCCAGCTCACCCGTCGAGAATCAGCCCCAGCATTTT.

In its sample, this clonotype was seen many times. CDR3 sequence: CASSPRQAPANYGYTF. As DNA, the CDR3 is TGTGCCAGCAGCCCCCGACAGGCGCCAGCTAACTATGGCTACACCTTC. The J gene is TRBJ1-2, the V gene TRBV14, with D perhaps matching TRBD1 (6 bases). Germline CDR1 SGHDN, CDR2 FVKESK. CDR3 size: 16 residues. Trimming pared 4 bases from V and 0 bases from J, leaving 15 bases between.

The chain is built from TRBV7-2 and TRBJ2-7, with TRBD2 as a possible D gene (5 bases). Germline V CDR1 and CDR2: SGHTA, FQGNSA. V was clipped by 5 bases and J by 7 bases, with 24 bases between them. CDR3 length: 16 residues. In nucleotides, the CDR3 is TGTGCCAGCAGCCTGGTGTGGACTCCAGGAAGTCGAGAGCAGTACTTC. It is translated as CASSLVWTPGSREQYF.

This CDR3 reads CASSSFAGGYNEQFF. DNA for the CDR3: TGTGCCAGCAGCTCATTCGCGGGGGGCTACAATGAGCAGTTCTTC. This sequence joins TRBV7-2 and TRBJ2-1; TRBD2 aligns across 8 bases. Germline CDR1 SGHTA, CDR2 FQGNSA. V shed 4 bases and J 3 bases; nucleotides not matched to a gene: 5. This CDR3 contains 15 residues.

This clonotype was picked up many times. CDR3 nucleotide sequence: TGCAGTGCTAGAGATCTAGCTAGCAGCAATGAGCAGTTCTTC. Translating gives CSARDLASSNEQFF. The rearrangement joins TRBV20-1 to TRBJ2-1; maybe TRBD2 (5 bases). Germline values: CDR1 DFQATT, CDR2 SNEGSKA (reference sequence). Trimming shortened V by 0 bases and J by 6 bases, and 12 bases separated the two germline ends. CDR3 size: 14 residues.

This clonotype was seen more than once but under ten times. The chain employs TRBV27 and TRBJ2-1; D not resolved. Germline CDR1 MNHEY, CDR2 SMNVEV (reference sequence). V lost 0 bases and J lost 1, with 10 bases in between. This CDR3 comprises 16 residues. The CDR3 region has the DNA TGTGCCAGCAGTTTATCGCTGGGTCGTTCCTACAATGAGCAGTTCTTC. Translating it yields CASSLSLGRSYNEQFF.

This chain connects TRBV4-3 to TRBJ2-1; 8 nucleotides align to TRBD2. CDR1 is LGHNA, CDR2 YSLEER, per germline. CDR3 length: 14 residues. The V gene end was trimmed by 2 bases and the J gene end by 9 bases; junction bases not matched to a gene: 6. In nucleotides, the CDR3 is TGCGCCAGCAGCCAAACCGGGACTAGAACTGAGCAGTTCTTC. Its translation is CASSQTGTRTEQFF.

This clonotype was detected ten times or more. V and J are TRBV6-5 and TRBJ2-3; no clear D gene. Trimming took off 4 bases at V and 2 bases at J, with 13 bases between the two ends. This CDR3 region has 15 residues. Per germline, CDR1 MNHEY and CDR2 SVGAGI. CDR3 sequence: CASSFLGSSTDTQYF. The CDR3 nucleotides read TGTGCCAGCAGTTTCCTGGGGTCCTCCACAGATACGCAGTATTTT.

This rearrangement joins TRBV12-3 or TRBV12-4 to TRBJ2-1, with 8 bases that match TRBD2. The V segment lost 6 bases and the J segment 2 bases; nucleotides outside the gene matches: 6. The CDR3 length is 15 residues. For the CDR3, the DNA is TGTGCCAGCAGAACCGCGGGGGGACCCTACAATGAGCAGTTCTTC. This translates into CASRTAGGPYNEQFF.

This rearrangement joins TRBV20-1 to TRBJ1-6; TRBD1 is a possible D gene (5 bases). The CDR3 is 16 amino acids. Trimming removed 0 bases at V and 8 bases at J, with 17 bases between. The V gene's germline CDR1 is DFQATT and CDR2 SNEGSKA (reference sequence). CDR3 sequence (DNA): TGCAGTGCTAGAGATTATAGGCCTACCAGGGATTCACCCCTCCACTTT. It encodes CSARDYRPTRDSPLHF.

V usage is TRBV29-1 and J usage is TRBJ2-3, with TRBD1 identical over 8 bases. The CDR3 runs 14 residues. The V gene end was trimmed by 4 bases and the J gene end by 4 bases; junction bases not matched to a gene: 7. Germline V lookup: CDR1 SQVTM, CDR2 ANQGSEA. DNA for the CDR3: TGCAGCGTTGCGGGCAGGGGGCATGCAGATACGCAGTATTTT. This encodes CSVAGRGHADTQYF.